This TCR beta chain was identified in a study of T cells after yellow fever vaccination. One entry per CDR3 protein, called by TCRdb with MiXCR from the 5' RACE reads. The repertoire consists of about 430,000 distinct CDR3 sequences, with approximately 19% occurring once and the leading ten covering 15% to 20%. Germline CDR1 reads SGHTA; CDR2 reads FQGNSA. Trimming took off 4 bases at V and 7 bases at J, with 16 bases between the two ends. The CDR3 extends over 14 amino acids. The receptor was derived from a man aged 18 to 30 who received the YFV17D yellow fever vaccine. J is TRBJ2-5 and V is TRBV7-2, with a possible D match to TRBD1 (5 bases). This specimen was PBMCs, taken before the yellow fever booster vaccination. In DNA, the CDR3 is TGTGCCAGCAGCTCCGATGGCTTTCAGGGGACCCAGTACTTC. Translated: CASSSDGFQGTQYF.